This T cell receptor beta chain was sequenced in a study of Ad26.COV2.S vaccination and SARS-CoV-2 variants. Study-wide points: Breadth of non-spike TCRs did not differ between vaccinees and placebo recipients. In vaccinated individuals, spike-specific CD8+ and CD4+ T cell responses reportedly displayed substantial breadth.

V was pared by 3 bases and J by 2 bases, with 10 bases between. CDR3 size: 14 residues. Germline CDR1 reads MDHEN; CDR2 reads SYDVKM. The protocol was immunoSEQ multiplex PCR, while the TCRdb copy is restricted to in-frame clones and leaves out a portion. The sample has hundreds of thousands of clones, 75% to 95% seen once. Concerning this clone: Its matching antigen is unknown.

Indicated treatment: some 19 received Ad26.COV2.S at low or high dose, single or two shots; 5 received placebo; per-sample allocation not given. Samples were taken on day 63 after the first vaccine or placebo injection. This receptor was obtained from a person between 18 and 60 years old who received the Ad26.COV2.S COVID-19 vaccine or a placebo. The chain links TRBV28 to TRBJ1-2; D remains unclear. Material: peripheral blood, obtained in a trial of Ad26.COV2.S vaccine versus placebo. The CDR3 reads CASSFSDGNYGYTF. CDR3 DNA: TGTGCCAGCAGTTTTTCAGACGGAAACTATGGCTACACCTTC.